Shown below are 26 T cell receptor beta chains from a single sample sequenced in a study of T cells in Graves' hyperthyroidism and ophthalmopathy. From RNA transcripts, TCR beta CDR3 regions were amplified. With the HTBI primer set, the TCR CDR3 went through a first round of RT-PCR. TCRdb reprocessed the multiplex PCR reads with MiXCR, giving one entry per CDR3 protein. Of approximately 520,000 distinct CDR3 sequences in the sample, 24% were seen once. The material sequenced was blood. The receptor set was obtained from a woman in her twenties or thirties with Graves' ophthalmopathy.

In this sample, this clonotype turned up many times. The CDR3 spells CASSLQQNLNTEAFF. The DNA of the CDR3 is TGTGCCAGCAGCCTACAACAGAACCTGAACACTGAAGCTTTCTTT. This sequence joins TRBV12-3 or TRBV12-4 and TRBJ1-1; D is uncertain. CDR3 length: 15 residues. Trimming left V 6 bases short and J 0 bases short, with 14 bases between.

This clonotype showed up many times. The chain combines TRBV7-8 with TRBJ2-7; 7 nucleotides line up with TRBD1. V gave up 5 bases and J gave up 2 bases; unmatched junction bases: 6. CDR1 is SGHVS and CDR2 is FQNEAQ in the germline V gene. The CDR3 contains 14 residues. Here the CDR3 reads CASSPFDRAYEQYF. The CDR3 DNA follows: TGTGCCAGCAGCCCATTCGACAGGGCCTACGAGCAGTACTTC.

The V call is TRBV2, the J call TRBJ1-2; D not certain. The CDR3 loop spans 14 amino acids. The V gene lost 3 bases and the J gene lost 8 bases, with 16 bases spanning the gap. In germline, CDR1 is SNHLY, CDR2 FYNNEI. The chain's CDR3 is CASSEGGQARGYTF. CDR3 in DNA: TGTGCCAGCAGTGAGGGCGGGCAGGCTCGAGGCTACACCTTC.

This clonotype appeared many times. J is TRBJ2-7 and V is TRBV20-1; D remains unclear. Germline loops: CDR1 DFQATT, CDR2 SNEGSKA (reference sequence). The CDR3 runs 13 residues. Deletions cut 0 bases from V and 6 bases from J, with 12 bases between. In DNA form, the CDR3 reads TGCAGTGCTAGAGAGTCTCCCGAAGGCGAGCAGTACTTC. Protein sequence: CSARESPEGEQYF.

V usage is TRBV5-1 and J usage is TRBJ1-1; TRBD1 is a possible D gene (6 bases). V shed 4 bases and J shed 3 bases, with 16 bases lying between them. CDR3 length: 15 residues. In germline, CDR1 is SGHRS, CDR2 YFSETQ. In nucleotides, the CDR3 is TGCGCCAGCAGCGCCTCAGGGGTGGGGGACACTGAAGCTTTCTTT. This codes for CASSASGVGDTEAFF.

This clonotype occurred many times. This chain uses TRBV18 with TRBJ1-1, with 7 bases matching TRBD1. The CDR3 has 13 amino acids. CDR1 is KGHSH and CDR2 is LQKENI in the germline V gene. After removal of 3 bases from V and 5 bases from J, the junction contained 3 bases not matched to a gene. Written as DNA, the CDR3 is TGTGCCAGCTCACCCGCAGGGGGGACTGAAGCTTTCTTT. This encodes CASSPAGGTEAFF.

This clonotype was seen at least ten times. Germline is not matched at one junction end, which may reflect a read error. The gene calls are TRBV7-2 and TRBJ2-7; no clear D gene. This CDR3 spans 11 amino acids. Germline V gene lookup returns CDR1 SGHTA and CDR2 FQGNSA. DNA for the CDR3: TGTGCCAGCAGCTTTACCTACGAGCAGTGCTTC. Amino acid sequence: CASSFTYEQCF.

This clonotype was found many times. This CDR3 is missing its conserved last phenylalanine or tryptophan, likely due to a read error. This chain joins TRBV29-1 and TRBJ2-7, with 7 bases lining up with TRBD2. Germline CDR1 SQVTM, CDR2 ANQGSEA. After removal of 2 bases from V and 3 bases from J, the junction contained 7 bases not matched to a gene. The CDR3 sequence is 14 residues long. CDR3 loop: CSVESPGLNYEQYL. CDR3 in DNA: TGCAGCGTTGAAAGCCCGGGACTAAACTACGAGCAGTACCTC.

The chain links TRBV5-1 to TRBJ1-1; TRBD1 agrees at 8 bases. J was trimmed by 5 bases and V by 0 bases; bases with no gene match: 3. The germline CDR1 and CDR2 sequences are SGHRS and YFSETQ. This CDR3 is 14 amino acids long. The CDR3 sequence: CASSLGTGKTEAFF. In DNA, the CDR3 is TGCGCCAGCAGCTTGGGGACAGGGAAGACTGAAGCTTTCTTT.

This clonotype was found many times. A read error may produce the germline difference seen at one junction end. The V call is TRBV6-1, the J call TRBJ2-7, with TRBD1 identical over 9 bases. The CDR3 spans 15 residues. Germline V gives CDR1 MNHNS, CDR2 SASEGT. This CDR3 is CASRAGTGSSCEQYF. DNA for the CDR3: TGTGCCAGCAGAGCGGGGACAGGGAGCTCCTGCGAGCAGTACTTC.

The V gene is TRBV4-2, the J gene TRBJ1-2; TRBD1 might be the D (6 bases). V lost 5 bases and J lost 0, with 10 bases in between. CDR1 and CDR2 (germline): LGHNA, YNFKEQ. This CDR3 has 14 amino acids. The CDR3, as DNA: TGTGCCAGCAGCAAGACAGGAGCTAACTATGGCTACACCTTC. This encodes CASSKTGANYGYTF.

This clonotype appeared many times. The chain uses TRBV12-3 or TRBV12-4 and TRBJ1-1; D is ambiguous. The CDR3 runs 12 residues. Trimming removed 5 bases from V and 7 bases from J, with 11 bases in between. DNA of the CDR3: TGTGCCAGCAGTGACGATGGGTTTGAAGCTTTCTTT. As protein: CASSDDGFEAFF.

This chain links TRBV28 with TRBJ2-2; D is perhaps TRBD2 (6 bases). The CDR3 spans 16 residues. The germline V and J ends were trimmed by 8 bases and 1 base, with 17 bases remaining between them. In germline, CDR1 is MDHEN, CDR2 SYDVKM. The CDR3 sequence is CASRRNLGGNTGELFF. CDR3 bases: TGTGCCAGCCGACGAAACTTGGGGGGGAACACCGGGGAGCTGTTTTTT.

This chain links TRBV12-3 or TRBV12-4 with TRBJ2-2; no reliable D call. Trimming shortened V by 7 bases and J by 2 bases, and 17 bases separated the two germline ends. CDR3 size: 16 residues. The CDR3 loop reads CASKTLGQINTGELFF. For the CDR3, the DNA is TGTGCCAGCAAAACCCTAGGGCAGATAAACACCGGGGAGCTGTTTTTT.

This clonotype showed up many times. The chain recombines TRBV4-1 with TRBJ1-1; TRBD1 matches 7 bases. The V segment lost 6 bases and the J segment 0 bases; nucleotides outside the gene matches: 4. The CDR3 covers 14 residues. The germline V gene encodes CDR1 MGHRA and CDR2 YSYEKL. CDR3 bases: TGCGCCAGCAGTCAGGGGGTTCTGAACACTGAAGCTTTCTTT. This encodes CASSQGVLNTEAFF.

The chain uses TRBV28 and TRBJ1-1; D unresolved. V gave up 7 bases and J gave up 1 base, with 7 bases separating them. Germline V CDR1 and CDR2: MDHEN, SYDVKM. This CDR3 comprises 12 residues. CDR3 DNA: TGTGCCAGCAACGAAGAGAACACTGAAGCTTTCTTT. It translates to CASNEENTEAFF.

This clonotype has only a few counts. The rearrangement joins TRBV27 to TRBJ1-2, with 9 nucleotides matching TRBD1. Unmatched junction bases numbered 6, after V lost 4 bases and J lost 3 bases. Germline V CDR1 and CDR2: MNHEY, SMNVEV (reference sequence). This CDR3 has 15 amino acids. CDR3 nucleotides: TGTGCCAGCAGTTCCCCGGGACAGGGTGACTATGGCTACACCTTC. This gives the protein CASSSPGQGDYGYTF.

This clonotype appeared many times. The chain employs TRBV12-3 or TRBV12-4 and TRBJ1-2; 7 bases match TRBD1. The CDR3 length is 14 residues. The V gene end was trimmed by 6 bases and the J gene end by 3 bases; junction bases not matched to a gene: 7. The CDR3, as DNA: TGTGCCAGCAGCCTTACAGGGGTATACTATGGCTACACCTTC. Translated: CASSLTGVYYGYTF.

This clonotype was observed at least ten times. The chain links TRBV7-2 to TRBJ2-5, with unresolved D. Germline CDR1 and CDR2: SGHTA and FQGNSA. The length of the CDR3 is 12 residues. Between the trimmed V and J ends, which lost 5 bases and 4 bases, there was a span of 8 bases. The CDR3 nucleotides read TGTGCCAGCAGCCCCCATCGAGAGACCCAGTACTTC. Translated, it gives CASSPHRETQYF.

This clonotype occurred many times. The chain has TRBV6-5 and TRBJ1-5; D is ambiguous. The length of the CDR3 is 17 residues. Deletions cut 2 bases from V and 6 bases from J, with 20 bases between. Germline loops: CDR1 MNHEY, CDR2 SVGAGI. CDR3 sequence: CASSYGQLTYQGQPQHF. The CDR3 bases are TGTGCCAGCAGTTACGGGCAGCTTACCTACCAAGGTCAGCCCCAGCATTTT.

As concerns this clonotype: It is likely a read error, because the conserved phenylalanine at the end of the CDR3 is missing. This chain uses TRBV20-1 with TRBJ1-3; D is possibly TRBD1 (6 bases). The CDR3 has 13 residues. V was shortened by 5 bases and J by 1 base, with 9 bases between the two germline ends. From germline, CDR1 is DFQATT and CDR2 SNEGSKA (reference sequence). CDR3 sequence (DNA): TGCAGTGCTGCAGGGGATTCTGGAAACACCATATATGTT. This sequence encodes CSAAGDSGNTIYV.

A few counts support this clonotype. The gene calls are TRBV6-5 and TRBJ1-5; possible D gene TRBD1, 6 bases. Germline V gene lookup returns CDR1 MNHEY and CDR2 SVGAGI. The germline V and J ends were trimmed by 0 bases and 3 bases, with 9 bases remaining between them. The CDR3 totals 15 residues. For the CDR3, the DNA is TGTGCCAGCAGTTACTCTGGGGGGGCCAATCAGCCCCAGCATTTT. Protein sequence: CASSYSGGANQPQHF.

The table lists this clonotype with many counts. This chain links TRBV15 with TRBJ2-7; 7 bases are shared with TRBD1. Germline lookup yields CDR1 LNHNV and CDR2 YYDKDF (reference sequence). The CDR3 is 16 residues long. After removal of 4 bases from V and 0 bases from J, the junction contained 9 bases not matched to a gene. In DNA, the CDR3 is TGTGCCACCAGCACAAGCCCTCGGGACAGCTCCTACGAGCAGTACTTC. Protein sequence: CATSTSPRDSSYEQYF. The variable domain in full, completed from reference TRBV15 and TRBJ2-7, reads DAMVIQNPRYQVTQFGKPVTLSCSQTLNHNVMYWYQQKSSQAPKLLFHYYDKDFNNEADTPDNFQSRRPNTSFCFLDIRSPGLGDTAMYLCATSTSPRDSSYEQYFGPGTRLTVT.

This clonotype has a count of ten or more. V gene TRBV10-3 combines with J gene TRBJ1-3; D remains ambiguous. V gave up 7 bases and J gave up 4 bases, with 14 bases separating them. Per the germline V gene, CDR1 is ENHRY and CDR2 is SYGVKD. CDR3 length: 14 residues. For the CDR3, the DNA is TGTGCCATCACCGTAGGTACAGAGGGAAACACCATATATTTT. This encodes CAITVGTEGNTIYF.

The genes are TRBV6-1 and TRBJ2-5; 7 bases are a match to TRBD1. This CDR3 has 15 amino acids. CDR1 MNHNS and CDR2 SASEGT come from the germline V gene. Germline trimming cut 2 bases from V and 1 base from J; bases unmatched to any gene: 4. Here the CDR3 DNA reads TGTGCCAGCAGTGAACCGGGACAGACCCAAGAGACCCAGTACTTC. Translation: CASSEPGQTQETQYF.

The chain recombines TRBV6-1 with TRBJ1-3; D might be TRBD1 (6 bases). The CDR3 is 16 residues long. CDR1 and CDR2 from the germline V gene are MNHNS and SASEGT. The ends were cut back, 7 bases at V and 1 base at J, with 17 bases in the middle. The CDR3 nucleotides read TGTGCCAGCACCCGAAGGGGGGCTGAGTCTGGAAACACCATATATTTT. Translating gives CASTRRGAESGNTIYF.